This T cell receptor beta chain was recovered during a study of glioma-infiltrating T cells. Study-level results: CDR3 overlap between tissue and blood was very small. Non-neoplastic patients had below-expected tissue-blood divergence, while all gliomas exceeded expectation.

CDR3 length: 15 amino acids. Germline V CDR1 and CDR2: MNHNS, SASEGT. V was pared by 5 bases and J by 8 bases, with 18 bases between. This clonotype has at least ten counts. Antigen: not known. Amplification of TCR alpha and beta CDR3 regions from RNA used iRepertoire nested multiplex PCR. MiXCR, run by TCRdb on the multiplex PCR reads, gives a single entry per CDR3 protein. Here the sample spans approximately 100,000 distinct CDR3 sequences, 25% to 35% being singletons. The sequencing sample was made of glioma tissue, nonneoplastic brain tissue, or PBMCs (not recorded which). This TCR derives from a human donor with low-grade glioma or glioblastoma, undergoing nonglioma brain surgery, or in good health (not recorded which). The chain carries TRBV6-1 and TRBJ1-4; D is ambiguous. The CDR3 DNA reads TGTGCCAGCAGTCCTCAGGCCGGAGAGGGAGAAAAACTGTTTTTT. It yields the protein CASSPQAGEGEKLFF.